The 5 T cell receptor beta chains below all came from one sample that was sequenced in a study of T cells in Graves' hyperthyroidism and ophthalmopathy. Amplification yielded TCR beta CDR3 regions, with RNA transcripts as the source. First-round RT-PCR of the TCR CDR3 relied on the HTBI primer set. TCRdb ran MiXCR on the multiplex PCR reads and lists one entry per CDR3 protein. Among under 600,000 distinct CDR3 sequences listed, about a sixth were seen once. Sequences were obtained from blood. Receptors were obtained from a woman aged 40-49 years with Graves' ophthalmopathy.

This clonotype was seen a few times. The gene calls are TRBV20-1 and TRBJ1-1; D possibly corresponds to TRBD1 (5 bases). The germline CDR1 and CDR2 sequences are DFQATT and SNEGSKA (reference sequence). CDR3 length: 15 residues. Trimming took 4 bases from V and 4 from J, leaving 19 bases between them. In DNA form, the CDR3 reads TGCAGTGCTACCCCAGATGGCAGGGTGGGCACTGAAGCTTTCTTT. This codes for CSATPDGRVGTEAFF.

The sample holds many counts of this clonotype. The V gene is TRBV28, the J gene TRBJ1-2, with 7 bases aligning to TRBD1. The CDR3 consists of 13 residues. V trimming: 6 bases; J trimming: 4 bases; junction bases outside the gene matches: 5. Germline-derived CDR1 and CDR2 are MDHEN and SYDVKM. CDR3 coding DNA: TGTGCCAGCAGGCCGGGACAGACCTATGGCTACACCTTC. Its translation is CASRPGQTYGYTF.

The V call is TRBV18, the J call TRBJ2-7, with D perhaps matching TRBD2 (6 bases). Germline lookup yields CDR1 KGHSH and CDR2 LQKENI. The CDR3 runs 17 residues. The V end lost 5 bases, the J end lost 2 bases, and 22 bases lay between the germline ends. The CDR3 protein is CASSSSLGVGGAYEQYF. The CDR3 nucleotides are TGTGCCAGCTCATCGTCTCTGGGCGTGGGGGGTGCCTACGAGCAGTACTTC. The whole variable domain, remainder taken from reference TRBV18 and TRBJ2-7, is NAGVMQNPRHLVRRRGQEARLRCSPMKGHSHVYWYRQLPEEGLKFMVYLQKENIIDESGMPKERFSAEFPKEGPSILRIQQVVRGDSAAYFCASSSSLGVGGAYEQYFGPGTRLTVT.

This clonotype was counted a few times. The chain carries TRBV5-5 and TRBJ2-1; possibly TRBD2 for D (6 bases). Trimming pared 0 bases from V and 12 bases from J, leaving 10 bases between. The CDR3 runs 12 residues. Germline-derived CDR1 and CDR2 are SGHKS and YYEKEE (reference sequence). CDR3 DNA sequence: TGTGCCAGCAGCTTGGGCGGGACCCCGCAGTTCTTC. Translating gives CASSLGGTPQFF.

This clonotype appeared a few times. The chain's CDR3 is CASSALGASTDTQYF. CDR3 nucleotide sequence: TGTGCCAGCAGCGCCCTTGGGGCCAGCACAGATACGCAGTATTTT. The chain employs TRBV9 and TRBJ2-3, with TRBD1 as a possible D gene (5 bases). V lost 3 bases to trimming and J lost 0 bases, with 11 bases between them. This CDR3 is built from 15 residues. Germline lookup yields CDR1 SGDLS and CDR2 YYNGEE. Supplemented by reference TRBV9 and TRBJ2-3, the full variable domain reads DSGVTQTPKHLITATGQRVTLRCSPRSGDLSVYWYQQSLDQGLQFLIQYYNGEERAKGNILERFSAQQFPDLHSELNLSSLELGDSALYFCASSALGASTDTQYFGPGTRLTVL.